Each of the 28 T cell receptor beta chains below was sequenced from the same sample in a study of TIL therapy for anti-PD-1-resistant metastatic lung cancer. Sequencing used immunoSEQ v3. Libraries were prepared by immunoSEQ multiplex PCR; TCRdb keeps only in-frame clonotypes and omits some of them. The sample yields roughly 13,000 clones, 66% seen once. Time point indicated: pre-treatment sample, taken before nivolumab and TIL therapy. The tumor samples were excised metastases, mostly pleural nodules or supraclavicular lymph nodes. The sequences come from tumor tissue, collected at baseline. Source of these receptors: a woman aged 25-85 years with non-small cell lung cancer.

The chain has TRBV29-1 and TRBJ1-1; D remains unclear. Deletions cut 6 bases from V and 2 bases from J, with 16 bases between. The V gene's germline CDR1 is SQVTM and CDR2 ANQGSEA. CDR3 size: 14 residues. CDR3 sequence reads: CSVLPGSDNTEAFF. The CDR3 DNA sequence: TGCAGCGTGCTCCCTGGGTCAGATAACACTGAAGCTTTCTTT. Full variable domain (outside the CDR3, taken from reference TRBV29-1 and TRBJ1-1): SAVISQKPSRDICQRGTSLTIQCQVDSQVTMMFWYRQQPGQSLTLIATANQGSEATYESGFVIDKFPISRPNLTFSTLTVSNMSPEDSSIYLCSVLPGSDNTEAFFGQGTRLTVV.

This clone has a handful of counts. The chain uses TRBV30 and TRBJ1-1, with unresolved D. The V end lost 4 bases, the J end lost 1 base, and 10 bases lay between the germline ends. Per germline, CDR1 GTSNPN and CDR2 SVGIG (reference sequence). CDR3 length: 13 residues. This CDR3 is CAWNQQQNTEAFF. CDR3 DNA sequence: TGTGCCTGGAACCAACAGCAGAACACTGAAGCTTTCTTT.

J is TRBJ1-4 and V is TRBV28; 12 nucleotides align to TRBD1. V trimming: 7 bases; J trimming: 7 bases; junction bases outside the gene matches: 10. Looked up from germline, CDR1 is MDHEN and CDR2 is SYDVKM. This CDR3 comprises 16 residues. The CDR3 bases are TGTGCCAGCACTACTCAGGGACAGGGGGCTGGTGAAAAACTGTTTTTT. This translates into CASTTQGQGAGEKLFF.

The gene calls are TRBV19 and TRBJ1-1; D unresolved. V was cut by 3 bases and J by 4 bases, with 15 bases left in between. The germline CDR1 and CDR2 sequences are LNHDA and SQIVND (reference sequence). CDR3 size: 15 residues. The CDR3 loop is CASSILGNGPTEAFF. As DNA, the CDR3 is TGTGCCAGTAGTATCTTAGGCAATGGGCCCACTGAAGCTTTCTTT.

V gene TRBV6-1 combines with J gene TRBJ2-7, with D perhaps matching TRBD2 (6 bases). CDR1 is MNHNS and CDR2 is SASEGT in the germline V gene. The V and J ends lost 6 bases and 3 bases respectively, with 12 bases between them. The CDR3 spans 13 residues. CDR3 amino acids: CASRGGIIYEQYF. CDR3 DNA sequence: TGTGCCAGCAGGGGCGGGATAATCTACGAGCAGTACTTC.

This clone was counted a single time. V and J are TRBV7-2 and TRBJ2-7; D remains ambiguous. V lost 1 base and J lost 4, with 11 bases in between. The CDR3 has 14 residues. Germline-derived CDR1 and CDR2 are SGHTA and FQGNSA. The chain's CDR3 is CASSLGLTAYEQYF. CDR3 nucleotide sequence: TGTGCCAGCAGCTTAGGTCTAACAGCTTACGAGCAGTACTTC.

V and J are TRBV5-1 and TRBJ2-5; TRBD2 is a possible D gene (5 bases). TRBJ2-7 matches the DNA end more closely, so the J call is doubtful. This CDR3 is built from 13 residues. Germline loops: CDR1 SGHRS, CDR2 YFSETQ. The CDR3 coding sequence is TGCGCCAGCAGCCCAACCGGGGACTACGAGCAGTACTTC. It yields the protein CASSPTGDYEQYF.

The chain recombines TRBV19 with TRBJ2-5, with D possibly being TRBD1 (6 bases). V was trimmed by 4 bases and J by 4 bases, leaving 13 bases between them. CDR1 is LNHDA and CDR2 is SQIVND in the germline V gene (reference sequence). This CDR3 is 14 amino acids long. The CDR3 DNA sequence: TGTGCCAGTAGTACCGGGACCAGGGGAGAGACCCAGTACTTC. Translating gives CASSTGTRGETQYF.

This chain joins TRBV6-5 and TRBJ2-3, with D possibly called TRBD1 or TRBD2 (5 bases each). CDR1 and CDR2 from the germline V gene are MNHEY and SVGAGI. V shed 8 bases and J shed 0 bases, with 12 bases lying between them. The CDR3 length is 14 residues. CDR3 residues: CASLGVSSTDTQYF. Here the CDR3 DNA reads TGTGCCAGCTTGGGGGTGTCTAGCACAGATACGCAGTATTTT.

This clone has only one observation. The chain couples TRBV14 to TRBJ1-1; maybe TRBD1 (5 bases). CDR3 size: 13 residues. The V and J ends lost 0 bases and 7 bases respectively, with 9 bases between them. Germline V CDR1 and CDR2: SGHDN, FVKESK. In DNA, the CDR3 is TGTGCCAGCAGCCAAGATGGGGGGATTGAAGCTTTCTTT. Translated: CASSQDGGIEAFF.

There are a few counts of this clone. The chain employs TRBV7-2 and TRBJ1-5, with unresolved D. Trimming pared 1 base from V and 0 bases from J, leaving 7 bases between. Germline lookup yields CDR1 SGHTA and CDR2 FQGNSA. The CDR3 has 15 residues. The CDR3 loop is CASSLVPGSNQPQHF. The CDR3 coding sequence is TGTGCCAGCAGCTTAGTGCCCGGTAGCAATCAGCCCCAGCATTTT.

The J gene is TRBJ2-4, the V gene TRBV6-1, with unresolved D. Germline CDR1 reads MNHNS; CDR2 reads SASEGT. The CDR3 totals 13 residues. The ends were cut back, 3 bases at V and 1 base at J, with 4 bases in the middle. The CDR3 DNA is TGTGCCAGCAGTGATATTGCCAAAAACATTCAGTACTTC. It yields the protein CASSDIAKNIQYF.

The J gene is TRBJ1-5, the V gene TRBV2, with TRBD1 as a possible D gene (5 bases). This CDR3 has 14 residues. Per germline, CDR1 SNHLY and CDR2 FYNNEI. V was clipped by 6 bases and J by 1 base, with 10 bases between them. This CDR3 reads CASRGGDSNQPQHF. The CDR3 DNA follows: TGTGCCAGCAGGGGAGGGGACAGCAATCAGCCCCAGCATTTT.

The chain uses TRBV10-3 and TRBJ1-1; D unresolved. Germline CDR1 and CDR2: ENHRY and SYGVKD. The CDR3 is made up of 14 amino acids. Trimming left V 7 bases short and J 1 base short, with 13 bases between. This chain's CDR3 is CAITVGLRNTEAFF. CDR3 bases: TGTGCCATCACCGTTGGACTGAGGAACACTGAAGCTTTCTTT.

CDR3 bases: TGTGCCAGCAGCATAGAACAGGGGGAAAAACTGTTTTTT. Amino acid sequence: CASSIEQGEKLFF. V is TRBV7-2 and J is TRBJ1-4, with 7 nucleotides matching TRBD1. The CDR3 extends over 13 amino acids. Germline CDR1 and CDR2: SGHTA and FQGNSA. With V trimmed by 5 bases and J by 8 bases, 5 bases remained unmatched.

The chain joins TRBV7-2 to TRBJ2-1; 8 bases map to TRBD1. Per the germline V gene, CDR1 is SGHTA and CDR2 is FQGNSA. V trimming: 5 bases; J trimming: 5 bases; junction bases outside the gene matches: 2. CDR3 length: 13 amino acids. CDR3 amino acids: CASSKDRDNEQFF. In DNA form, the CDR3 reads TGTGCCAGCAGCAAGGACAGGGACAATGAGCAGTTCTTC.

The rearrangement joins TRBV29-1 to TRBJ1-1; D not resolved. Trimming stripped 4 bases from V and 8 bases from J, with 8 bases between. This CDR3 comprises 10 residues. CDR1 SQVTM and CDR2 ANQGSEA come from the germline V gene. CDR3 sequence (DNA): TGCAGCGTTGTCGAAGTCGAAGCTTTCTTT. It specifies CSVVEVEAFF.

The CDR3: CASSIDRNHPEAFF. As DNA, the CDR3 is TGTGCCAGCAGCATAGATAGGAATCATCCTGAAGCTTTCTTT. The chain combines TRBV27 with TRBJ1-1; D not certain. Per germline, CDR1 MNHEY and CDR2 SMNVEV (reference sequence). The CDR3 is made up of 14 amino acids. The V and J ends lost 6 bases and 6 bases respectively, with 17 bases between them.

This clone was observed a handful of times. This chain joins TRBV21-1 and TRBJ1-2; the table's D gene call, TRBD1, was not cross checked with the DNA. TRBV21-1 is labeled a pseudogene. This CDR3 comprises 18 residues. The CDR3 sequence: CASTEQGAPRGSPYGYTF. CDR3 in DNA: TGTGCCAGCACTGAACAGGGGGCGCCCCGTGGCTCCCCCTATGGCTACACCTTC.

This chain connects TRBV4-2 to TRBJ2-4; D unclear. The germline V gene has CDR1 LGHNA and CDR2 YNFKEQ. V dropped 0 bases and J dropped 5 bases, with 11 bases sitting between them. The CDR3 has 15 amino acids. The CDR3 DNA reads TGTGCCAGCAGCCAAGACCTCTCCTGGGAAAACATTCAGTACTTC. It specifies CASSQDLSWENIQYF.

V is TRBV5-5 and J is TRBJ1-1; D might be TRBD1 (5 bases). The CDR3 has 16 amino acids. The germline V and J ends were trimmed by 4 bases and 3 bases, with 19 bases remaining between them. CDR1 and CDR2 (germline): SGHKS, YYEKEE (reference sequence). The CDR3 coding sequence is TGTGCCAGCAGCCTAATAACAGGTTCCGCAGACACTGAAGCTTTCTTT. Residues: CASSLITGSADTEAFF. Supplemented by reference TRBV5-5 and TRBJ1-1, the full variable domain reads DAGVTQSPTHLIKTRGQQVTLRCSPISGHKSVSWYQQVLGQGPQFIFQYYEKEERGRGNFPDRFSARQFPNYSSELNVNALLLGDSALYLCASSLITGSADTEAFFGQGTRLTVV.

The CDR3 reads CASRAGTYTTYEQYF. The CDR3 bases are TGTGCCAGCAGGGCCGGGACATATACCACCTACGAGCAGTACTTC. The V call is TRBV6-6, the J call TRBJ2-7; perhaps TRBD1 as D (6 bases). CDR1 is MNHNY, CDR2 SVGAGI, per germline (reference sequence). V lost 6 bases to trimming and J lost 2 bases, with 17 bases between them. This CDR3 has 15 residues.

This sequence joins TRBV5-6 and TRBJ2-3; no reliable D call. This CDR3 comprises 14 residues. V shed 2 bases and J shed 1 base, with 8 bases lying between them. Per germline, CDR1 SGHDT and CDR2 YYEEEE. The CDR3 bases are TGTGCCAGCAGCTTTGGGGTAGGCACAGATACGCAGTATTTT. Translating it yields CASSFGVGTDTQYF.

The genes are TRBV30 and TRBJ1-2; D not certain. V was pared by 0 bases and J by 1 base, with 6 bases between. Germline assignment: CDR1 GTSNPN and CDR2 SVGIG (reference sequence). This CDR3 has 13 amino acids. CDR3 amino acids: CAWSVWSNYGYTF. CDR3 DNA sequence: TGTGCCTGGAGTGTGTGGAGTAACTATGGCTACACCTTC.

The chain couples TRBV29-1 to TRBJ2-3, with 8 positions matching TRBD2. The germline V gene has CDR1 SQVTM and CDR2 ANQGSEA. The CDR3 length is 12 residues. V shed 6 bases and J 10 bases; nucleotides not matched to a gene: 9. DNA for the CDR3: TGCAGCGTGGGGGAGGGAGCGGGAGCGCAGTATTTT. Translation: CSVGEGAGAQYF.

The chain has TRBV5-5 and TRBJ2-5; 11 bases match TRBD2. CDR1 is SGHKS, CDR2 YYEKEE, per germline (reference sequence). V dropped 5 bases and J dropped 4; count of bases not matched to a gene: 10. There are 16 residues in the CDR3. The CDR3: CASRLLAGVSGETQYF. The CDR3 DNA sequence: TGTGCCAGCAGACTACTAGCGGGAGTAAGTGGAGAGACCCAGTACTTC.

The rearrangement uses TRBV6-1 and TRBJ2-7, with a tentative D call TRBD2 (5 bases). The V end was cut by 7 bases, the J end by 7 bases, with 17 bases between. CDR1 is MNHNS, CDR2 SASEGT, per germline. This CDR3 has 13 residues. As DNA, the CDR3 is TGTGCCAGCACCGGATCACTAACGGGGGAGCAGTACTTC. This translates into CASTGSLTGEQYF.

The gene calls are TRBV7-6 and TRBJ2-3; D not resolved. The CDR3 contains 14 residues. Germline CDR1 and CDR2: SGHVS and FNYEAQ. The V end was cut by 1 base, the J end by 3 bases, with 8 bases between. The CDR3: CASSLGQLTDTQYF. CDR3 bases: TGTGCCAGCAGCTTAGGCCAGTTAACAGATACGCAGTATTTT.